This TCR beta chain was sequenced in a study of shared clonotypes between healthy human individuals. Produced via immunoSEQ multiplex PCR; TCRdb's table is partial and in-frame only. The sample consists of about 500,000 clones, 75% to 80% of them appearing once. Of note for this clone: A single base is all that separates this from a far larger clone, so a read error is likely.

Trimming removed 2 bases from V and 0 bases from J, with 11 bases in between. The length of the CDR3 is 15 residues. Germline CDR1 is GTSNPN and CDR2 is SVGIG (reference sequence). The chain has TRBV30 and TRBJ1-3; D gene uncertain. Sequenced material: PBMCs. The sequence derives from a woman in her 40s in good health. Some clones in this sample may be carry-over from other donors' samples. CDR3 sequence: CAWSCVGVSGNTIYF. The CDR3 nucleotides read TGTGCCTGGAGTTGCGTGGGAGTCTCTGGAAACACCATATATTTT.